This T cell receptor (beta chain) originates from a study of Ad26.COV2.S vaccination and SARS-CoV-2 variants. Study-wide points: Non-spike TCR breadth was similar in vaccine and placebo recipients.

With regard to this clone: What it binds is not known.

V was pared by 1 base and J by 0 bases, with 6 bases between. The CDR3 consists of 14 residues. Germline V gives CDR1 SGHVS, CDR2 FQNEAQ. The repertoire was sequenced with immunoSEQ multiplex PCR; TCRdb's copy has only in-frame clones and lacks some. Counted here are 43,000 or so clones, roughly 84% occurring once; the ten biggest clones make up roughly half. This receptor was obtained from a human donor who had recovered from COVID-19. This chain joins TRBV7-8 and TRBJ1-1; tentatively, D is TRBD1 (5 bases). The sample consisted of peripheral blood, taken after recovery from COVID-19. In nucleotides, the CDR3 is TGTGCCAGCAGCTTAGACAGGATGAACACTGAAGCTTTCTTT. Translating it yields CASSLDRMNTEAFF.